Listed below are T cell receptor beta chains from one sample, sequenced in a study of cytomegalovirus exposure and HLA in healthy donors. Assay: immunoSEQ multiplex PCR; the TCRdb copy retains only in-frame clones and omits some. The table lists over 100,000 clones, roughly two thirds of them singletons. The sequenced sample was PBMCs. The source is a man aged 35 to 55 in good health and CMV-seronegative. Both conserved end residues are part of each CDR3. Fields, in order: CDR3 DNA, CDR3 protein, D gene, CDR3 length, J gene, V gene, clone size. The D gene is left open where the match is weak. Rows give clone size only sometimes, using once, few, many, or a class for an expanded clone.

DNA: TGCGCCAGCAGCCCCGGCCGGGGTGAAAAACTGTTTTTT; CDR3: CASSPGRGEKLFF; D: -; length: 13; J: TRBJ1-4; V: TRBV5-1; size: -
DNA: TGTGCCAGTAGTCAGGGGGGAATGGAATATAGCAATCAGCCCCAGCATTTT; CDR3: CASSQGGMEYSNQPQHF; D: TRBD1; length: 17; J: TRBJ1-5; V: TRBV19; size: -
DNA: TGCGCCAGCAGCCGCGGACAGGGCTATAATGAGCAGTTCTTC; CDR3: CASSRGQGYNEQFF; D: TRBD1; length: 14; J: TRBJ2-1; V: TRBV4-1; size: -
DNA: TGCGCCAGCAGCGCCACAACTAGCGGGGGGCCCTCTGGATATTTT; CDR3: CASSATTSGGPSGYF; D: TRBD2; length: 15; J: TRBJ2-3; V: TRBV5-1; size: -
DNA: TGTGCCAGCAGCTTAGAATGGGATGGGGAGGGCACTGAAGCTTTCTTT; CDR3: CASSLEWDGEGTEAFF; D: -; length: 16; J: TRBJ1-1; V: TRBV11-3; size: few
DNA: TGTGCCATCAGTGAGTCGAGAGGGGGCGCTTACAATGAGCAGTTCTTC; CDR3: CAISESRGGAYNEQFF; D: TRBD1; length: 16; J: TRBJ2-1; V: TRBV10-3; size: -
DNA: TGCGCCAGCAGCTTATCCGGGACTAGCGGAAAGACGCAGTATTTT; CDR3: CASSLSGTSGKTQYF; D: TRBD2; length: 15; J: TRBJ2-3; V: TRBV5-1; size: few
DNA: TGTGCCAGCAGCTTGGGACAGGGGGGACTGGGCTACACCTTC; CDR3: CASSLGQGGLGYTF; D: TRBD1; length: 14; J: TRBJ1-2; V: TRBV5-8; size: -
DNA: TGTGCCAGCAGCTTTCGACTAAGCACCGGGGAGCTGTTTTTT; CDR3: CASSFRLSTGELFF; D: -; length: 14; J: TRBJ2-2; V: TRBV11-2; size: -
DNA: TGTGCCAGCAGTTTATCGGGTGAAAAACTGTTTTTT; CDR3: CASSLSGEKLFF; D: -; length: 12; J: TRBJ1-4; V: TRBV28; size: few
DNA: TGCAGCGTTGAAGATGGGAGCGGGGGGCTCGGGACCCAGTACTTC; CDR3: CSVEDGSGGLGTQYF; D: TRBD2; length: 15; J: TRBJ2-5; V: TRBV29-1; size: -
DNA: TGTGCCAGCAGCGAGGCTTCGGTCGGGTCAGATACGCAGTATTTT; CDR3: CASSEASVGSDTQYF; D: -; length: 15; J: TRBJ2-3; V: TRBV9; size: -
DNA: TGTGCCAGCTCACCACCGGGACTAGCGGGGGATACGCAGTATTTT; CDR3: CASSPPGLAGDTQYF; D: TRBD2; length: 15; J: TRBJ2-3; V: TRBV18; size: few
DNA: TGTGCCAGCAGCCAAGGGGGCGGGGGCAATCAGCCCCAGCATTTT; CDR3: CASSQGGGGNQPQHF; D: -; length: 15; J: TRBJ1-5; V: TRBV4-2; size: -